These T cell receptor beta chains were read from a single sample in a study of shared clonotypes between healthy human individuals. Measured with immunoSEQ multiplex PCR; TCRdb has only the in-frame clones, and not every one. The data contain under 600,000 clones, 95% to 98% of them singletons. Source material: naive CD4+ T cells sorted from blood. The origin of the receptors is a woman in her 30s in good health. Each CDR3 is given with its conserved first and last residue. D genes are given only for firm matches. Clone size is given for some rows only: seen once, a few or many times, or a class if the clone is expanded.

TRBV19,NA,NA,TRBJ2-1,15,TGTGCCAGTAGGATGGGCGGCCGGCTGCACAATGAGCAGTTCTTC,CASRMGGRLHNEQFF
TRBV27,NA,NA,TRBJ2-5,13,TGTGCCAGCAGGAGGACTGGCGGGGAGACCCAGTACTTC,CASRRTGGETQYF
TRBV5-1,NA,NA,TRBJ2-7,14,TGCGCCAGCAGCTTGGGGTCAGGGGACCGAGAGCAGTACTTC,CASSLGSGDREQYF
TRBV5-1,NA,NA,TRBJ2-3,15,TGCGCCAGCAGCTTACGCCCCGATCCCACAGATACGCAGTATTTT,CASSLRPDPTDTQYF
TRBV4-2,NA,NA,TRBJ2-7,17,TGTGCCAGCAGCCAAGACAGAGGGACTCGTCGGGATCGCGAGCAGTACTTC,CASSQDRGTRRDREQYF
TRBV6-6,NA,NA,TRBJ2-5,14,TGTGCCAGCAGCCACAGGTCAGGCCAAGAGACCCAGTACTTC,CASSHRSGQETQYF
TRBV15,NA,NA,TRBJ2-7,15,TGTGCCACCAGCCCGACCGGGACAAGCTCCTACGAGCAGTACTTC,CATSPTGTSSYEQYF
TRBV7-2,NA,NA,TRBJ1-1,13,TGTGCCAGCAGAAAGTCCAGTAACACTGAAGCTTTCTTT,CASRKSSNTEAFF
TRBV7-9,once,TRBD1,TRBJ2-1,18,TGTGCCAGCAGCTTCTTTCGGGACAGGGAGCGGGAATACAATGAGCAGTTCTTC,CASSFFRDREREYNEQFF
TRBV28,NA,NA,TRBJ1-2,15,TGTGCCAGCAGTTATCCCATTTTGGGGTTCGATGGCTACACCTTC,CASSYPILGFDGYTF
TRBV5-4,NA,TRBD1,TRBJ2-1,15,TGTGCCATCAAGGGGGCCCCAGGGGGCCACAATGAGCAGTTCTTC,CAIKGAPGGHNEQFF
TRBV7-9,NA,NA,TRBJ1-3,15,TGTGCCAGCAGTTCGCCCCCGATCTCTGGAAACTCCATATATTTT,CASSSPPISGNSIYF
TRBV5-5,NA,NA,TRBJ1-5,15,TGTGCCAGCAGCCTGGGGAGGGAGACCAATCAGCCCCAGCATTTT,CASSLGRETNQPQHF
TRBV2,NA,NA,TRBJ2-3,19,TGTGCCAGCAATCTCCCTCTAGGGAGTTCCGGCACCTTCACAGATACGCAGTATTTT,CASNLPLGSSGTFTDTQYF
TRBV5-1,NA,NA,TRBJ1-1,13,TGCGCCAGCAGCTTGCAGTCGAGCACTGAAGCTTTCTTT,CASSLQSSTEAFF
TRBV18,NA,NA,TRBJ2-7,14,TGTGCCAGCTCGCCTAGACTAGTTTCCTACGAGCAGTACTTC,CASSPRLVSYEQYF
TRBV5-4,NA,NA,TRBJ1-1,15,TGTGCCAGCAGCTTTGGGGGGGCGAAGAACACTGAAGCTTTCTTT,CASSFGGAKNTEAFF
TRBV5-1,NA,NA,TRBJ2-7,14,TGCGCCAGCAGCTCGGGACCCCAGAGGGACGAGCAGTACTTC,CASSSGPQRDEQYF
TRBV5-1,NA,NA,TRBJ1-1,15,TGCGCCAGCAGCTTGCTAGGGGGTAGTGGCACTGAAGCTTTCTTT,CASSLLGGSGTEAFF
TRBV19,NA,NA,TRBJ2-5,15,TGTGCCAGTAGTATAGCTCCGGGACTGCAAGAGACCCAGTACTTC,CASSIAPGLQETQYF
TRBV2,NA,TRBD1,TRBJ1-5,17,TGTGCCAGCAGGAAGGGACAGGGGGCCGATAGCAATCAGCCCCAGCATTTT,CASRKGQGADSNQPQHF
TRBV28,NA,TRBD2,TRBJ2-1,16,TGTGCCAGCAGTCCCCCCCGAGCGGGAGGATTCTATGAGCAGTTCTTC,CASSPPRAGGFYEQFF
TRBV11-2,NA,TRBD2,TRBJ2-3,15,TGTGCCAGCAGCTTAGGGACTAGCGGGAGTAGTACGCAGTATTTT,CASSLGTSGSSTQYF
TRBV7-9,NA,NA,TRBJ2-3,13,TGTGCCAGCAGCAAAGGACGCCCAGATACGCAGTATTTT,CASSKGRPDTQYF
TRBV11-2,NA,NA,TRBJ1-2,15,TGTGCCAGCAGCTCAATCAACAATGGACATTATGGCTACACCTTC,CASSSINNGHYGYTF
TRBV7-9,NA,NA,TRBJ2-7,15,TGTGCCAGCAGCTTAGCGCAGGGGTCGTTCGACGAGCAGTACTTC,CASSLAQGSFDEQYF
TRBV5-6,NA,TRBD1,TRBJ2-7,14,TGTGCCAGCAGTTCACGGACAGGGAGCTACGAGCAGTACTTC,CASSSRTGSYEQYF
TRBV5-1,NA,NA,TRBJ2-1,12,TGCGCCAGCAGCACCGCCTACAATGAGCAGTTCTTC,CASSTAYNEQFF
TRBV11-2,NA,NA,TRBJ2-7,14,TGTGCCAGCAGCTTAGTCGGCCGTCTCTACGAGCAGTACTTC,CASSLVGRLYEQYF